This T cell receptor (beta chain) was identified in a study of T cells in Graves' hyperthyroidism and ophthalmopathy. There are many counts of this clonotype. Authors of the study amplified TCR beta CDR3 regions from RNA transcripts. The TCR CDR3 was amplified in a first-round RT-PCR using the HTBI primer set. TCRdb fed the multiplex PCR reads into MiXCR, producing one record per CDR3 protein. In the table there are about 380,000 distinct CDR3 sequences, roughly 18% of which are singletons. Per germline, CDR1 SEHNR and CDR2 FQNEAQ (reference sequence). Trimming left V 3 bases short and J 2 bases short, with 10 bases between. This CDR3 has 14 residues. Pregnant or lactating patients were excluded, as were those with uncontrolled infection or other autoimmune disease. PBMCs were obtained from 9 to 10 ml fresh peripheral blood.

The V and J genes are TRBV7-9 and TRBJ1-1, with D possibly being TRBD1 (6 bases). This receptor was obtained from a man younger than 30 with Graves' ophthalmopathy. Specimen: blood. In DNA form, the CDR3 reads TGTGCCAGCAGCTTTGACAGGTTAAACACTGAAGCTTTCTTT. It specifies CASSFDRLNTEAFF.